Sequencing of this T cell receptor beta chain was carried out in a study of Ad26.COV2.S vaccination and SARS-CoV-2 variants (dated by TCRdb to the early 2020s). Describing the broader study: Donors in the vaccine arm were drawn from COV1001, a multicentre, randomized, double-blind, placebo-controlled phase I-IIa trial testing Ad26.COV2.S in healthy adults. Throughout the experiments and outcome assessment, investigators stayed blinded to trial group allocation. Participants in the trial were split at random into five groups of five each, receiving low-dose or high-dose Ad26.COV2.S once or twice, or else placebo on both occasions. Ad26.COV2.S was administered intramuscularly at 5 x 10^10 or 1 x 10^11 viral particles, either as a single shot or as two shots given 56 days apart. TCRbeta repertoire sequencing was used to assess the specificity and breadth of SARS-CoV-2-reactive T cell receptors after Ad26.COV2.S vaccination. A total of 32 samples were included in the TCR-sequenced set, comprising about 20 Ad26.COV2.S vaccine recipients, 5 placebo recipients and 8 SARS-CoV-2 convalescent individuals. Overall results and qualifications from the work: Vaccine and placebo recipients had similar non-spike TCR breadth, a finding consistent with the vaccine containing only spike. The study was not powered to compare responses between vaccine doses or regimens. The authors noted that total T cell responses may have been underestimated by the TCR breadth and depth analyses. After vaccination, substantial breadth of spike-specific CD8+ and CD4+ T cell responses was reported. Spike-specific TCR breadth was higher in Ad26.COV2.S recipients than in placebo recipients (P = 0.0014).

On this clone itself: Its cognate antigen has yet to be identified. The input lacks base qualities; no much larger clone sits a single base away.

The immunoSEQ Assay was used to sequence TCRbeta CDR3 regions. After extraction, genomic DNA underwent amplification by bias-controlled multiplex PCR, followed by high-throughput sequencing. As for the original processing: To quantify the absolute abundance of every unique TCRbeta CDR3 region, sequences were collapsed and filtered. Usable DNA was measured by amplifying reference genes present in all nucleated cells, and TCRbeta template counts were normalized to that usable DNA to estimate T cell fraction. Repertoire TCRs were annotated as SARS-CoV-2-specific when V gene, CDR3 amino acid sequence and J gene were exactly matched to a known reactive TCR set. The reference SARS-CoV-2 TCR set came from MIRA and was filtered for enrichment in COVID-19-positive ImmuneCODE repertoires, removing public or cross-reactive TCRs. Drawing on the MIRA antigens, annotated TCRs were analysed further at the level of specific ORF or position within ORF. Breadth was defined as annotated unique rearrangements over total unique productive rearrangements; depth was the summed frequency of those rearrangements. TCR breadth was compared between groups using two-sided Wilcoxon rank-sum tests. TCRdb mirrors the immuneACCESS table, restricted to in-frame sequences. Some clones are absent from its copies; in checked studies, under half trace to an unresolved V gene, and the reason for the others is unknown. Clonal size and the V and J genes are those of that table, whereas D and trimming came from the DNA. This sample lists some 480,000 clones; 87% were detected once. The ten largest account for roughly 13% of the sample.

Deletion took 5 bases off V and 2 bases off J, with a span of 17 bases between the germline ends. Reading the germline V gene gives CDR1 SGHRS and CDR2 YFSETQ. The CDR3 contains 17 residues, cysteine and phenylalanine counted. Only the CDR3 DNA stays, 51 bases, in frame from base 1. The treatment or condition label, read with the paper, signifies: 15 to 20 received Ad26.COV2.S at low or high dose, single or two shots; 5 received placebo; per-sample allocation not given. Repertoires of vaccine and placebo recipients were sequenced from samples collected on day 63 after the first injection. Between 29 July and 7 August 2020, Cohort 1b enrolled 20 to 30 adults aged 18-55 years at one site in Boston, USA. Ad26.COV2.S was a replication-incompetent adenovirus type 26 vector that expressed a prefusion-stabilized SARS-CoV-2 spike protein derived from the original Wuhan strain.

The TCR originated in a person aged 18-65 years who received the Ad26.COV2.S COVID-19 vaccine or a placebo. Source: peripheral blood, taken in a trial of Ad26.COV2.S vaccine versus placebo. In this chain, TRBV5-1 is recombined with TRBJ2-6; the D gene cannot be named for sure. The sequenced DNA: TGCGCCAGCAGGTTTAATGGGGTCCTGGCTGGGGCCAACGTCCTGACTTTC. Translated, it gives CASRFNGVLAGANVLTF.